A selection of T cell receptor beta chains follows, all from one sample in a study of molecular identifiers for immune sequencing clone quantification. One entry per CDR3 protein results from TCRdb running MiXCR on the PCR reads. Of 80,000 to 130,000 distinct CDR3 sequences listed, roughly 38% are singletons. Source material: naive CD8+ T cells from blood, with Jurkat cell RNA spiked in. Receptors were obtained from a human donor in good health. Some libraries in this study had Jurkat cell RNA spiked in. Each CDR3 is given with its conserved first and last residue. The D gene is left open where the match is weak. Rows give clone size only sometimes, using once, few, many, or a class for an expanded clone.

few	TRBV4-1	TRBJ2-3	NA	CASSQGARVADTQYF	TGCGCCAGCAGCCAGGGGGCTCGGGTGGCAGATACGCAGTATTTT
NA	TRBV28	TRBJ2-3	NA	CASSLEGMDTQYF	TGTGCCAGCAGTTTGGAAGGGATGGATACGCAGTATTTT
few	TRBV28	TRBJ1-3	NA	CASGRGNTIYF	TGTGCTAGCGGCCGCGGAAACACCATATATTTT
NA	TRBV3-2	TRBJ2-5	NA	CASILTGGQETQYF	TGTGCCAGCATTCTCACAGGGGGGCAAGAGACCCAGTACTTC
few	TRBV9	TRBJ1-6	NA	CASSVGGFNSPLHF	TGTGCCAGCAGCGTTGGAGGGTTTAATTCACCCCTCCACTTT
NA	TRBV15	TRBJ1-4	NA	CATSRSRSTNEKLFF	TGTGCCACCAGCAGGTCAAGGTCTACTAATGAAAAACTGTTTTTT
NA	TRBV15	TRBJ2-5	NA	CATSRDQGNQETQYF	TGTGCCACCAGCAGAGATCAAGGCAACCAAGAGACCCAGTACTTC
few	TRBV12-3/TRBV12-4	TRBJ1-1	TRBD1	CASSLYVGGQPDEAFF	TGTGCCAGCAGTTTATATGTTGGGGGACAGCCCGATGAAGCTTTCTTT
NA	TRBV9	TRBJ1-4	NA	CASSVQGADEKLFF	TGTGCCAGCAGCGTACAGGGAGCTGATGAAAAACTGTTTTTT
NA	TRBV4-2	TRBJ2-2	NA	CASSQRHLGDTGELFF	TGTGCCAGCAGCCAACGACACCTAGGGGACACCGGGGAGCTGTTTTTT
many	TRBV28	TRBJ2-3	NA	CASSLLWGPSTDTQYF	TGTGCCAGCAGTCTCCTCTGGGGGCCTAGCACAGATACGCAGTATTTT
few	TRBV25-1	TRBJ1-2	NA	CASRGFGTYGYTF	TGTGCCAGCCGGGGCTTCGGTACCTATGGCTACACCTTC
few	TRBV28	TRBJ2-2	NA	CASSRTSWVTGELFF	TGTGCCAGCAGTCGAACTAGTTGGGTCACCGGGGAGCTGTTTTTT
few	TRBV9	TRBJ2-7	NA	CASSEPDSYEQYF	TGTGCCAGCAGCGAGCCCGACTCCTACGAGCAGTACTTC
NA	TRBV6-2/TRBV6-3	TRBJ2-1	TRBD2	CASSISPLAGVHNEQFF	TGTGCCAGCAGTATTTCCCCACTAGCGGGAGTCCACAATGAGCAGTTCTTC
few	TRBV27	TRBJ2-7	NA	CASSFSGQGSEQYF	TGTGCCAGCAGTTTTTCAGGTCAGGGATCCGAGCAGTACTTC
once	TRBV28	TRBJ1-3	NA	CATAYSGNTIYF	TGTGCCACCGCGTACTCTGGAAACACCATATATTTT
NA	TRBV14	TRBJ2-7	TRBD2	CASSLVSGSSYEQYF	TGTGCCAGCAGCCTAGTTAGCGGGAGCTCCTACGAGCAGTACTTC
NA	TRBV19	TRBJ2-7	TRBD1	CASNAGTGHSYEQYF	TGTGCCAGTAATGCAGGGACAGGGCACTCCTACGAGCAGTACTTC